This T cell receptor beta chain was identified in a study of radiotherapy plus CTLA-4 blockade in lung cancer. Libraries were prepared by immunoSEQ multiplex PCR; TCRdb keeps only in-frame clonotypes and omits some of them. This table has roughly 50,000 clones, around nine tenths appearing once. This specimen consisted of peripheral blood, obtained from a patient treated with radiotherapy plus ipilimumab. This TCR was recovered from a human donor with non-small cell lung cancer whose response to radiotherapy plus ipilimumab could not be evaluated.

This CDR3 reads CASSPGGSGSSDTQYF. In DNA form, the CDR3 reads TGCGCCAGCAGCCCGGGGGGTAGCGGGAGTTCAGATACGCAGTATTTT. The chain couples TRBV5-1 to TRBJ2-3, with 9 nucleotides matching TRBD2. Germline values: CDR1 SGHRS, CDR2 YFSETQ. The J segment lost 4 bases and the V segment lost 4 bases, leaving 10 bases of the junction unmatched. The CDR3 consists of 16 residues. The whole variable domain, filled in from reference TRBV5-1 and TRBJ2-3, reads KAGVTQTPRYLIKTRGQQVTLSCSPISGHRSVSWYQQTPGQGLQFLFEYFSETQRNKGNFPGRFSGRQFSNSRSEMNVSTLELGDSALYLCASSPGGSGSSDTQYFGPGTRLTVL.